This TCR beta chain was observed in a study of cytomegalovirus exposure and HLA in healthy donors. Study-wide points: For most TCR sequences rarity was the rule, although some public TCRs occurred in many donors. It was reportedly the case that the classifier diagnosed cytomegalovirus status with high specificity and sensitivity. Some TCR beta chains (roughly 160 of them) were listed as cytomegalovirus-associated.

CDR3 length: 14 amino acids. Per germline, CDR1 WSHSY and CDR2 SAAADI. J was trimmed by 4 bases and V by 6 bases; bases with no gene match: 3. About this clone itself: Antigen specificity is unknown.

These donors were members of the roughly 120-subject validation cohort, a group separate from the approximately 620-subject first cohort. Sequenced by immunoSEQ multiplex PCR; TCRdb stores in-frame clones only, minus some. Among about 140,000 clones listed, almost 85% were seen once. The sequencing input was PBMCs. This chain joins TRBV10-2 and TRBJ2-2; TRBD2 matches 9 bases. The clonotype was recovered from a man aged 25 to 45 in good health and CMV-seropositive. The CDR3: CASRSSGSTGELFF. The CDR3, as DNA: TGCGCCAGCAGGAGTAGCGGGAGCACCGGGGAGCTGTTTTTT.